This TCR beta chain was recovered during a study of blood T cell repertoires in COVID-19. In the original processing: Reference gene primer amplification in the assay estimated nucleated cell counts. Profiling relied on immunoSEQ multiplex PCR, and the TCRdb table lists in-frame clones only, not all of them. V, J and clone size derive from that table, while D and trimming were established from the DNA sequence. The table lists some 91,000 clones, around four fifths of them singletons. Germline loops: CDR1 MNHEY, CDR2 SVGAGI. V was pared by 8 bases and J by 8 bases, with 4 bases of the junction left unmatched. This CDR3 has 13 amino acids.

The rearrangement joins TRBV6-5 to TRBJ2-1; 12 bases map to TRBD2. This receptor was obtained from a human donor in a cohort sampled during active COVID-19. Sequenced: peripheral blood. In DNA form, the CDR3 reads TGTGCCAGCTGGCTAGCGGGAGGGTATGAGCAGTTCTTC. This codes for CASWLAGGYEQFF.